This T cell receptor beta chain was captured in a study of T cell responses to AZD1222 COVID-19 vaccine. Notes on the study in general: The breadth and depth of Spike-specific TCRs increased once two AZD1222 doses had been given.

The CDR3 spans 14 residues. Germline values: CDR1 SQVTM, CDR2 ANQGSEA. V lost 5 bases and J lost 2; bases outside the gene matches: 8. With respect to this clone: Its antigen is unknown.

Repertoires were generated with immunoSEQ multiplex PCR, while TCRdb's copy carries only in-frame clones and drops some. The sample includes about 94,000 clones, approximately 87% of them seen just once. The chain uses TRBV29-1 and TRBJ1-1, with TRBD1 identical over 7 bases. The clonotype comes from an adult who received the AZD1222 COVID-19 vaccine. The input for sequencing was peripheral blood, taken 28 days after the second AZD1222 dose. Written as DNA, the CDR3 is TGCAGCGTTCACCTGCGGGACAGAAACACTGAAGCTTTCTTT. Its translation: CSVHLRDRNTEAFF. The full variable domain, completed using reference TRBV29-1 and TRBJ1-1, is SAVISQKPSRDICQRGTSLTIQCQVDSQVTMMFWYRQQPGQSLTLIATANQGSEATYESGFVIDKFPISRPNLTFSTLTVSNMSPEDSSIYLCSVHLRDRNTEAFFGQGTRLTVV.